Detailed here is one T cell receptor (beta chain). This specimen belongs to a study of cytomegalovirus exposure and HLA in healthy donors. The CDR3 spans 12 residues. CDR1 MNHEY and CDR2 SVGAGI come from the germline V gene. 13 Jbeta primers and 60 Vbeta primers were used for the PCR. Data came from immunoSEQ multiplex PCR; TCRdb stores just in-frame clones and leaves some out. The table records hundreds of thousands of clones, about three quarters of them present only once. Sequences were obtained from PBMCs. The chain combines TRBV6-5 with TRBJ2-5, with D perhaps matching TRBD1 (6 bases). TRBJ2-7 matches the DNA end more closely, so the J call is doubtful. The TCR comes from a male donor in good health and CMV-seronegative. The CDR3 coding sequence is TGTGCCAGCAGCTCAGGGGACTACGAGCAGTACTTC. Encoded protein: CASSSGDYEQYF.